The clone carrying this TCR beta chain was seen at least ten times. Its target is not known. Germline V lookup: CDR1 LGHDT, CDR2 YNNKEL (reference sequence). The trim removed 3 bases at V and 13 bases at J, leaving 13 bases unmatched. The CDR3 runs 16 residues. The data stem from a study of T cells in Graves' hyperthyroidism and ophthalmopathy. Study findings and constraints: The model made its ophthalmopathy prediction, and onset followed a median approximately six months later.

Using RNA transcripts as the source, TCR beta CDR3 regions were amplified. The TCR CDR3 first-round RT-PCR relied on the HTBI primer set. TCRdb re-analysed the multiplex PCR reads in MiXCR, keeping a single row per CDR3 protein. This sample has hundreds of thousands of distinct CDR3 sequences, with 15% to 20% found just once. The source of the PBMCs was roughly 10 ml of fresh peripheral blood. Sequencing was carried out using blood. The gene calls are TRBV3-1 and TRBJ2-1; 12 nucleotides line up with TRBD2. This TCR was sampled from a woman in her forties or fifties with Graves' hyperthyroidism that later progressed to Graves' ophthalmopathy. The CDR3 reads CASSHRLAGASGGQFF. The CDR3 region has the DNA TGTGCCAGCAGCCACCGACTAGCGGGGGCCTCAGGGGGACAGTTCTTC.